This passage covers 31 T cell receptor beta chains from one sample sequenced in a study of monozygotic twins with inflammatory bowel disease. From its re-call of the 5' RACE reads, TCRdb lists each CDR3 protein once, without DNA. The sample holds 310,000 or so distinct CDR3 sequences. Material for sequencing was blood. The receptor set was obtained from a human donor with ulcerative colitis or Crohn's disease, or a healthy co-twin of an affected twin (not recorded which).

This chain connects TRBV9 to TRBJ2-1; TCRdb proposes TRBD2, but this gene call is untestable without DNA. The length of the CDR3 is 16 residues. The germline CDR1 and CDR2 sequences are SGDLS and YYNGEE. CDR3 in amino acids: CASSRNLAGGLNEQFF.

The chain carries TRBV7-9 and TRBJ2-3; absent DNA, TCRdb's TRBD1 call cannot be checked. The V gene's germline CDR1 is SEHNR and CDR2 FQNEAQ (reference sequence). CDR3 length: 15 residues. The CDR3 sequence: CASSLRAGVADTQYF.

The rearrangement uses TRBV11-2 and TRBJ2-3; the D call from TCRdb, TRBD2, cannot be confirmed without DNA. CDR1 and CDR2 from the germline V gene are SGHAT and FQNNGV. There are 18 residues in the CDR3. CDR3 loop: CASSLLSTSGGGTDTQYF. Full variable domain (remainder filled in from reference TRBV11-2 and TRBJ2-3): EAGVAQSPRYKIIEKRQSVAFWCNPISGHATLYWYQQILGQGPKLLIQFQNNGVVDDSQLPKDRFSAERLKGVDSTLKIQPAKLEDSAVYLCASSLLSTSGGGTDTQYFGPGTRLTVL.

The chain links TRBV5-1 to TRBJ1-2. The CDR3 covers 11 residues. Germline loops: CDR1 SGHRS, CDR2 YFSETQ. CDR3 protein: CAIVTGHGYTF.

This CDR3 reads CSANRDSLSSEQYF. The chain recombines TRBV20-1 with TRBJ2-7; TCRdb's D call of TRBD1 is untestable without DNA. The CDR3 contains 14 residues. The V gene's germline CDR1 is DFQATT and CDR2 SNEGSKA (reference sequence).

The chain carries TRBV12-3 or TRBV12-4 and TRBJ1-3. CDR3 length equals 13 residues. The CDR3 protein is CASSLNGGNTIYF.

The rearrangement joins TRBV7-9 to TRBJ1-3; TCRdb's D call of TRBD1 is untestable without DNA. Germline lookup yields CDR1 SEHNR and CDR2 FQNEAQ (reference sequence). The CDR3 runs 17 residues. This chain's CDR3 is CASSLKVQGFSGNTIYF.

This chain connects TRBV6-5 to TRBJ2-3. Germline V CDR1 and CDR2: MNHEY, SVGAGI. This CDR3 is built from 11 residues. The CDR3: CASTRWDTQYF.

The rearrangement joins TRBV4-3 to TRBJ2-1; TCRdb selects TRBD1, and the lack of DNA leaves this call unchecked. The germline gives CDR1 LGHNA, CDR2 YSLEER. CDR3 size: 16 residues. The CDR3 protein is CASSPVVRTYNNEQFF.

The chain is built from TRBV4-3 and TRBJ1-5. The CDR3 consists of 13 residues. CDR1 is LGHNA and CDR2 is YSLEER in the germline V gene. CDR3 sequence reads: CASSFDGIQPQHF.

The chain uses TRBV4-2 and TRBJ2-3. Germline V gene data show CDR1 as LGHNA and CDR2 as YNFKEQ. The CDR3 consists of 15 residues. This chain's CDR3 is CASSPTSSGTDTQYF.

The chain joins TRBV7-2 to TRBJ2-7; TCRdb picks TRBD2, but there is no DNA to check that call. This CDR3 has 15 residues. Per the germline V gene, CDR1 is SGHTA and CDR2 is FQGNSA. The CDR3 sequence is CASSPQGGKTYEQYF.

This chain links TRBV12-3 or TRBV12-4 with TRBJ1-1. CDR3 length equals 13 residues. The CDR3: CASSKDSLTEAFF.

CDR3 sequence: CATSSQSGTSGRDTQYF. The gene calls are TRBV15 and TRBJ2-3; TCRdb picks TRBD2, but there is no DNA to check that call. The CDR3 runs to 17 residues. Germline V gives CDR1 LNHNV, CDR2 YYDKDF (reference sequence).

The V gene is TRBV9, the J gene TRBJ2-1; absent DNA, TCRdb's TRBD2 call cannot be checked. The CDR3 loop spans 18 amino acids. The germline gives CDR1 SGDLS, CDR2 YYNGEE. CDR3 sequence reads: CASSVGLAGLLQHNEQFF.

The V gene is TRBV3-1, the J gene TRBJ2-7; no DNA is available, so the TRBD2 call from TCRdb remains unchecked. This CDR3 has 19 residues. Germline V gene lookup returns CDR1 LGHDT and CDR2 YNNKEL (reference sequence). The CDR3 spells CASSQPGLAGSIRMNEQYF.

J is TRBJ2-1 and V is TRBV20-1. This CDR3 comprises 13 residues. Per the germline V gene, CDR1 is DFQATT and CDR2 is SNEGSKA (reference sequence). The CDR3 sequence is CSASATGDNEQFF.

The chain joins TRBV27 to TRBJ2-1; TCRdb designates TRBD2, a call that cannot be tested without DNA. The CDR3 extends over 15 amino acids. Per germline, CDR1 MNHEY and CDR2 SMNVEV (reference sequence). The CDR3 loop reads CASSFIQRRTNEQFF.

The rearrangement links TRBV29-1 to TRBJ2-7; checking the TCRdb D call of TRBD2 is not possible without DNA. The CDR3 runs to 14 residues. Germline V gives CDR1 SQVTM, CDR2 ANQGSEA. CDR3 loop: CSVVSGRESYEQYF.

The chain combines TRBV5-1 with TRBJ2-2; the D call of TRBD2 rests on TCRdb alone, since no DNA is present to check it. CDR1 and CDR2 from the germline V gene are SGHRS and YFSETQ. The CDR3 is 15 residues long. The CDR3 spells CASSLGQTTTGELFF. The full variable domain, in which reference TRBV5-1 and TRBJ2-2 provide the parts outside the CDR3, is KAGVTQTPRYLIKTRGQQVTLSCSPISGHRSVSWYQQTPGQGLQFLFEYFSETQRNKGNFPGRFSGRQFSNSRSEMNVSTLELGDSALYLCASSLGQTTTGELFFGEGSRLTVL.

CDR3 amino acids: CASSRDFTDTQYF. This chain uses TRBV6-4 with TRBJ2-3; TCRdb selects TRBD2, and the lack of DNA leaves this call unchecked. The length of the CDR3 is 13 residues. Germline V gene data show CDR1 as MRHNA and CDR2 as SNTAGT.

The rearrangement joins TRBV29-1 to TRBJ1-5. Germline lookup yields CDR1 SQVTM and CDR2 ANQGSEA. The CDR3 runs to 13 residues. The CDR3 is CSALGQGNQPQHF.

This chain links TRBV6-6 with TRBJ2-7; TCRdb designates TRBD1, a call that cannot be tested without DNA. CDR3 length: 14 residues. Germline loops: CDR1 MNHNY, CDR2 SVGAGI (reference sequence). This CDR3 is CASSYQARGFEQYF.

The V and J genes are TRBV28 and TRBJ2-2. Germline V lookup: CDR1 MDHEN, CDR2 SYDVKM. CDR3 length equals 12 residues. The CDR3 spells CASSSVNGELFF.

The V gene is TRBV7-8, the J gene TRBJ1-5; without DNA, the TCRdb call of TRBD1 cannot be checked. Germline V gene lookup returns CDR1 SGHVS and CDR2 FQNEAQ. CDR3 length: 17 amino acids. Here the CDR3 reads CASSFGLQGATNQPQHF.

This sequence joins TRBV20-1 and TRBJ1-5; TCRdb picks TRBD1, but there is no DNA to check that call. The CDR3 spans 13 residues. Germline CDR1 reads DFQATT; CDR2 reads SNEGSKA (reference sequence). CDR3: CSASRDSNQPQHF.

The chain carries TRBV5-1 and TRBJ1-5; the TCRdb D gene call, TRBD1, has no DNA to confirm it. The CDR3 sequence is 14 residues long. Per the germline V gene, CDR1 is SGHRS and CDR2 is YFSETQ. The CDR3: CASSAQGFGQPQHF.

The V call is TRBV24-1, the J call TRBJ2-5; without DNA, the TCRdb call of TRBD1 cannot be checked. This CDR3 has 14 residues. Germline CDR1 and CDR2: KGHDR and SFDVKD. The CDR3 protein is CATSDTDSYETQYF.

The gene calls are TRBV6-2 or TRBV6-3 and TRBJ1-1; the D call of TRBD1 rests on TCRdb alone, since no DNA is present to check it. This CDR3 has 14 residues. Germline V CDR1 and CDR2: MNHEY, SVGEGT. The CDR3 sequence: CASKRGEWNTEAFF.

The rearrangement joins TRBV20-1 to TRBJ1-5. This CDR3 is built from 14 residues. Per the germline V gene, CDR1 is DFQATT and CDR2 is SNEGSKA (reference sequence). The CDR3 loop reads CSASWGYSNQPQHF.

The rearrangement joins TRBV18 to TRBJ1-2; TCRdb's D gene call, TRBD1, goes unchecked for lack of DNA. Germline loops: CDR1 KGHSH, CDR2 LQKENI. The CDR3 is 14 amino acids. The CDR3 here is CASSRDRTIHGYTF.